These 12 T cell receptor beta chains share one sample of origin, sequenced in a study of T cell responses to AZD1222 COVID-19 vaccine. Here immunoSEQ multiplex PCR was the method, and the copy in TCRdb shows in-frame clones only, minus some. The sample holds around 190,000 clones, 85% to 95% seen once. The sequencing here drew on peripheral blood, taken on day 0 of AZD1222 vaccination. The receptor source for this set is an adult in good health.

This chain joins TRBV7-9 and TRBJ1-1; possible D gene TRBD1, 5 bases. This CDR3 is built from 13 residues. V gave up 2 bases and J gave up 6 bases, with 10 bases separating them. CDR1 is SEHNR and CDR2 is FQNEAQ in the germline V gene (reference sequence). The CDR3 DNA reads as TGTGCCAGCAGCTTATGGGGGGAACCTGAAGCTTTCTTT. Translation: CASSLWGEPEAFF.

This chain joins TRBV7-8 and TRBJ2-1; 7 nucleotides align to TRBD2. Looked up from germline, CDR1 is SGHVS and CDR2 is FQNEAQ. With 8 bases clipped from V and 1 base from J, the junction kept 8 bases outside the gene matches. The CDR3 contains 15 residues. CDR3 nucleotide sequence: TGTGCCAGCGAGCCGACTAGCTCGTCCTACAATGAGCAGTTCTTC. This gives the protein CASEPTSSSYNEQFF.

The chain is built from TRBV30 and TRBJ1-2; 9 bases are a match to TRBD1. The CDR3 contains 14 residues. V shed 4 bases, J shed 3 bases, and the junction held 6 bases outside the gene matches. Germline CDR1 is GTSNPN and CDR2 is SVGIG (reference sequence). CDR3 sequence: CAWNHRGPHYGYTF. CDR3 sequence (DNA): TGTGCCTGGAATCACAGGGGGCCCCACTATGGCTACACCTTC.

The CDR3 spells CASSLPWNNEQFF. The CDR3 DNA reads as TGTGCCAGCAGCTTACCCTGGAACAATGAGCAGTTCTTC. V usage is TRBV5-6 and J usage is TRBJ2-1; D remains unclear. Germline CDR1 is SGHDT and CDR2 is YYEEEE. V was shortened by 2 bases and J by 5 bases, with 8 bases between the two germline ends. The CDR3 covers 13 residues.

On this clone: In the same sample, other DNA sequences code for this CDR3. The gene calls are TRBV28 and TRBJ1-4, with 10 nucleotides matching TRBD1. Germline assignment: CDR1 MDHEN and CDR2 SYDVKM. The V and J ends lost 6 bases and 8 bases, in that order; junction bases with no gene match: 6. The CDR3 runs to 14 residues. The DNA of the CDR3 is TGTGCCAGCAGCCTCGACAGGGGGCGCGAAAAACTGTTTTTT. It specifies CASSLDRGREKLFF. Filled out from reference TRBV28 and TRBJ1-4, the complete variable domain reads DVKVTQSSRYLVKRTGEKVFLECVQDMDHENMFWYRQDPGLGLRLIYFSYDVKMKEKGDIPEGYSVSREKKERFSLILESASTNQTSMYLCASSLDRGREKLFFGSGTQLSVL.

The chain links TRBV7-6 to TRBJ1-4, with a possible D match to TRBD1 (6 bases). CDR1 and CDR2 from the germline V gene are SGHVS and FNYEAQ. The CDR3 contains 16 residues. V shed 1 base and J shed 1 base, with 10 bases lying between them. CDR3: CASSLGGRGTNEKLFF. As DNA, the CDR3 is TGTGCCAGCAGCTTAGGGGGGCGCGGAACTAATGAAAAACTGTTTTTT.

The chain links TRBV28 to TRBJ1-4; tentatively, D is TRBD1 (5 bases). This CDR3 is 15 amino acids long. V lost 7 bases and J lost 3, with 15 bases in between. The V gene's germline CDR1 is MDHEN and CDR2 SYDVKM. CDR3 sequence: CASNPQGSANEKLFF. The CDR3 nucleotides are TGTGCCAGCAATCCTCAGGGTTCGGCTAATGAAAAACTGTTTTTT.

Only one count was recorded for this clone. CDR3 coding DNA: TGCGCCAGCAGCTTCGCAGGGGAGACCCAGTACTTC. This translates into CASSFAGETQYF. The J gene is TRBJ2-5, the V gene TRBV5-1; D might be TRBD1 (5 bases). Germline values: CDR1 SGHRS, CDR2 YFSETQ. The CDR3 is 12 residues long. The V end was cut by 2 bases, the J end by 5 bases, with 7 bases between.

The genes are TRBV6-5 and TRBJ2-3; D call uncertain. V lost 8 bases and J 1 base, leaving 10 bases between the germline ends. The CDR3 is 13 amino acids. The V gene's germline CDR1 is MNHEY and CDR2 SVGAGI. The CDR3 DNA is TGTGCCAGCGTCCGCTCGGGCACAGATACGCAGTATTTT. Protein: CASVRSGTDTQYF.

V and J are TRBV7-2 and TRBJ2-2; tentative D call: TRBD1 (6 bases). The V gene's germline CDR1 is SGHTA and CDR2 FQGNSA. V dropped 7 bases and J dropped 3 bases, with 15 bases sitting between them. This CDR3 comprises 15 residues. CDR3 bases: TGTGCCAGCAACGGAGGCAGGGGCGACACCGGGGAGCTGTTTTTT. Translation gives CASNGGRGDTGELFF. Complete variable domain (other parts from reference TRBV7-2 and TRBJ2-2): GAGVSQSPSNKVTEKGKDVELRCDPISGHTALYWYRQSLGQGLEFLIYFQGNSAPDKSGLPSDRFSAERTGGSVSTLTIQRTQQEDSAVYLCASNGGRGDTGELFFGEGSRLTVL.

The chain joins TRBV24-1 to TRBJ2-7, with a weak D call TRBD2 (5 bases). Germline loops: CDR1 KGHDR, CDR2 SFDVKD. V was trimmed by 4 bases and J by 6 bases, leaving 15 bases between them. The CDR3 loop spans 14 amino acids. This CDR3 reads CATSEGSHGSEQYF. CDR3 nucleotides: TGTGCCACCAGTGAGGGGAGTCATGGCAGCGAGCAGTACTTC.

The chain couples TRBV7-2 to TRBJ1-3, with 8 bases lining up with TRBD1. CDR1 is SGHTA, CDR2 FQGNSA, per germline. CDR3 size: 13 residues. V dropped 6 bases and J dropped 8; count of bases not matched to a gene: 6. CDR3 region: CASRRQGTDTIYF. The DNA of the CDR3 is TGTGCCAGCAGGAGACAGGGGACAGACACCATATATTTT.